This is a list of T cell receptor beta chains from one sample in a study of T-cell memory formation after mild COVID-19. TCRdb reprocessed the 5' RACE reads via MiXCR and lists one record per CDR3 protein. The data hold some 120,000 distinct CDR3 sequences, with about 5.9% observed a single time. Material: PBMCs or a T cell subset sorted from them (not recorded which). The origin of the receptors is an adult woman who had mild COVID-19 (a few samples of this study predate the infection). Cell type and time point are not known. The CDR3 runs from the conserved cysteine through the conserved F or W. A D gene is named only where the DNA matches it firmly. Some rows have no size entry. The others give once, few or many, or a class for an expanded clone.

TRBV6-6,TRBJ2-7,many,NA,14,TGTGCCAGCAGTTACGAGGGGATCTCCTACGAGCAGTACTTC,CASSYEGISYEQYF
TRBV24-1,TRBJ2-7,NA,TRBD1,15,TGTGCCACCAGTGAAGGGGGTGCAGGGGGCTACGAGCAGTACTTC,CATSEGGAGGYEQYF
TRBV24-1,TRBJ1-1,many,NA,14,TGTGCCACCAAATCGGAGGGGGAGGAAACTGAAGCTTTCTTT,CATKSEGEETEAFF
TRBV24-1,TRBJ2-3,NA,TRBD1,16,TGTGCCACCAGTGACCCGGGACAGGGACTTGCAGATACGCAGTATTTT,CATSDPGQGLADTQYF
TRBV7-2,TRBJ1-1,NA,TRBD1,13,TGTGCCAGCAGCTCCCGGGACAGCACTGAAGCTTTCTTT,CASSSRDSTEAFF
TRBV7-7,TRBJ2-2,few,NA,14,TGTGCTAGCAGCTTAGGAGGTTACACCGGGGAGCTGTTTTTT,CASSLGGYTGELFF
TRBV27,TRBJ2-3,NA,TRBD2,15,TGTGCCAGCAGAATCAAGAGACTAGCTTTCGATACGCAGTATTTT,CASRIKRLAFDTQYF
TRBV5-1,TRBJ1-4,NA,NA,14,TGCGCCAGCAGCTTCTCATGGGGTGGCGAAAAACTGTTTTTT,CASSFSWGGEKLFF
TRBV7-2,TRBJ1-1,many,NA,15,TGTGCCAGCAGCCCCCAGGGTCTTATGAACACTGAAGCTTTCTTT,CASSPQGLMNTEAFF
TRBV4-1,TRBJ2-3,few,TRBD2,17,TGCGCCAGCAGCCAAGGAGGACTAGCGAATAGTGCAGATACGCAGTATTTT,CASSQGGLANSADTQYF
TRBV6-5,TRBJ2-2,many,NA,15,TGTGCCAGCAAAACCGGGTTCCTGAACACCGGGGAGCTGTTTTTT,CASKTGFLNTGELFF
TRBV7-9,TRBJ2-2,many,NA,11,TGTGCCAGCAGCTTATCCGGGGAGCTGTTTTTT,CASSLSGELFF
TRBV7-2,TRBJ2-7,NA,TRBD2,17,TGTGCCAGCAGCTCAACCCCCCTAGCGGGAGGCTCCTACGAGCAGTACTTC,CASSSTPLAGGSYEQYF
TRBV9,TRBJ1-6,few,TRBD1,16,TGTGCCAGCAGCGCCCGGGACAGGGGCAGGAATTCACCCCTCCACTTT,CASSARDRGRNSPLHF
TRBV20-1,TRBJ1-5,many,NA,16,TGCAGTGCTAGAGAGGCCGCAGGGGCCAGCAATCAGCCCCAGCATTTT,CSAREAAGASNQPQHF
TRBV18,TRBJ2-1,NA,NA,13,TGTGCCAGCTCACCTCCGTCGCAGGATGAGCAGTTCTTC,CASSPPSQDEQFF
TRBV10-3,TRBJ2-3,few,NA,13,TGTGCCATCACCGCGGGCCCCACAGATACGCAGTATTTT,CAITAGPTDTQYF
TRBV7-6,TRBJ2-2,NA,TRBD2,15,TGTGCCAGCAGTTTAGGGAGGGGGAACACCGGGGAGCTGTTTTTT,CASSLGRGNTGELFF
TRBV12-3/TRBV12-4,TRBJ1-2,NA,TRBD1,13,TGTGCCAGCGGGACAGGAGAAAACTATGGCTACACCTTC,CASGTGENYGYTF